This T cell receptor (beta chain) was obtained from a study of cytomegalovirus exposure and HLA in healthy donors. Study-level findings and limits: Most TCR sequences were seen very rarely across donors, but some public TCRs occurred in many. The investigators catalogued 150 to 200 TCR beta chains as cytomegalovirus-associated.

Germline CDR1 reads MDHEN; CDR2 reads SYDVKM. The V end lost 8 bases, the J end lost 0 bases, and 11 bases lay between the germline ends. The CDR3 length is 14 residues. 13 Jbeta primers and 60 Vbeta primers were used for the PCR. This table comes from immunoSEQ multiplex PCR, and its TCRdb copy is limited to in-frame clones, with some not included. The data show over 150,000 clones, with approximately 80% seen just once and 4.3% held by the top ten. Notes on this clone: Its antigen is currently unknown.

Input material: PBMCs. The gene calls are TRBV28 and TRBJ1-3; D may be TRBD1 (6 bases). This sequence was found in a man between 40 and 49 years old in good health and CMV-seronegative. DNA of the CDR3: TGTGCCAGCGGGACACTAATCTCTGGAAACACCATATATTTT. Protein: CASGTLISGNTIYF.